These T cell receptor beta chains were read from a single sample in a study of blood T cells in healthy people across ages. TCRdb reanalysed the 5' RACE reads using MiXCR and keeps one entry per CDR3 protein. Among fewer than 1,200,000 distinct CDR3 sequences listed, 20% to 25% were seen once. Another study also made use of these data, one on T cells of mothers and their children.

Material for sequencing was blood. These receptors originate from a girl aged 2 to 9 in good health. Both conserved end residues are part of each CDR3. D genes are given only for firm matches. For some rows the clone size is stated as once, few or many, or as a class when expanded; others skip it.

clone size: NA; J gene: TRBJ2-7; V gene: TRBV6-2/TRBV6-3; D gene: NA; CDR3 protein: CASSEHRAHDEQYF; CDR3 DNA: TGTGCCAGCAGCGAACACAGGGCTCATGACGAGCAGTACTTC
clone size: NA; J gene: TRBJ1-5; V gene: TRBV28; D gene: TRBD1; CDR3 protein: CASSEPGQPQQPQHF; CDR3 DNA: TGTGCCAGCAGTGAACCGGGACAGCCCCAACAGCCCCAGCATTTT
clone size: NA; J gene: TRBJ2-7; V gene: TRBV6-2/TRBV6-3; D gene: NA; CDR3 protein: CASSYTGRFYEQYF; CDR3 DNA: TGTGCCAGCAGTTACACAGGAAGGTTCTACGAGCAGTACTTC
clone size: many; J gene: TRBJ2-5; V gene: TRBV7-7; D gene: NA; CDR3 protein: CASSLGGIQETQYF; CDR3 DNA: TGTGCTAGCAGCTTAGGAGGGATCCAAGAGACCCAGTACTTC
clone size: NA; J gene: TRBJ1-2; V gene: TRBV9; D gene: NA; CDR3 protein: CASSYRQTGSYDGYTF; CDR3 DNA: TGTGCCAGCAGTTATAGACAGACGGGTTCGTACGATGGCTACACCTTC
clone size: NA; J gene: TRBJ1-5; V gene: TRBV4-3; D gene: TRBD1; CDR3 protein: CASSQYRDRDQPQHF; CDR3 DNA: TGCGCCAGCAGCCAGTACCGGGACAGAGATCAGCCCCAGCATTTT
clone size: few; J gene: TRBJ2-1; V gene: TRBV18; D gene: TRBD1; CDR3 protein: CASSPPQGALDNEQFF; CDR3 DNA: TGTGCCAGCTCACCACCCCAGGGGGCGCTGGATAATGAGCAGTTCTTC
clone size: few; J gene: TRBJ1-6; V gene: TRBV27; D gene: NA; CDR3 protein: CASSLSRGSYNSPLHF; CDR3 DNA: TGTGCCAGCAGTCTCTCCCGGGGATCCTATAATTCACCCCTCCACTTT
clone size: NA; J gene: TRBJ2-5; V gene: TRBV28; D gene: NA; CDR3 protein: CASSLYLDTQETQYF; CDR3 DNA: TGTGCCAGCAGTTTATATTTGGACACCCAAGAGACCCAGTACTTC
clone size: few; J gene: TRBJ1-3; V gene: TRBV12-5; D gene: NA; CDR3 protein: CASATKPVRTSGNTIYF; CDR3 DNA: TGTGCTAGTGCCACTAAACCCGTCCGAACATCTGGAAACACCATATATTTT
clone size: few; J gene: TRBJ2-7; V gene: TRBV6-1; D gene: NA; CDR3 protein: CASTGGTAYEQYF; CDR3 DNA: TGTGCCAGCACTGGGGGAACGGCCTACGAGCAGTACTTC
clone size: NA; J gene: TRBJ1-2; V gene: TRBV20-1; D gene: NA; CDR3 protein: CSARVGTYGYTF; CDR3 DNA: TGCAGTGCTAGAGTGGGCACCTATGGCTACACCTTC
clone size: NA; J gene: TRBJ2-5; V gene: TRBV9; D gene: NA; CDR3 protein: CASSEGIGRSQETQYF; CDR3 DNA: TGTGCCAGCAGTGAGGGAATAGGAAGGAGTCAAGAGACCCAGTACTTC
clone size: few; J gene: TRBJ1-2; V gene: TRBV20-1; D gene: NA; CDR3 protein: CSARTGLSANYGYTF; CDR3 DNA: TGCAGTGCCCGAACAGGACTCTCAGCTAACTATGGCTACACCTTC
clone size: NA; J gene: TRBJ2-1; V gene: TRBV27; D gene: NA; CDR3 protein: CAIMTGSNEQFF; CDR3 DNA: TGTGCCATCATGACAGGATCGAATGAGCAGTTCTTC
clone size: NA; J gene: TRBJ2-5; V gene: TRBV13; D gene: TRBD2; CDR3 protein: CASSSTSVETQYF; CDR3 DNA: TGTGCCAGCAGTTCGACTAGCGTAGAGACCCAGTACTTC
clone size: NA; J gene: TRBJ2-1; V gene: TRBV12-3/TRBV12-4; D gene: NA; CDR3 protein: CASSDLDARYNEQFF; CDR3 DNA: TGTGCCAGCAGCGACCTGGACGCCCGCTACAATGAGCAGTTCTTC
clone size: NA; J gene: TRBJ1-1; V gene: TRBV19; D gene: NA; CDR3 protein: CATLTDMNTEAFF; CDR3 DNA: TGTGCCACCTTGACGGACATGAACACTGAAGCTTTCTTT
clone size: NA; J gene: TRBJ2-1; V gene: TRBV7-3; D gene: NA; CDR3 protein: CASSSRGISYNEQFF; CDR3 DNA: TGTGCCAGCAGCTCCCGAGGAATTTCCTACAATGAGCAGTTCTTC
clone size: NA; J gene: TRBJ2-1; V gene: TRBV3-1; D gene: TRBD2; CDR3 protein: CASSHPSGRPPYNEQFF; CDR3 DNA: TGTGCCAGCAGCCACCCTAGCGGGAGACCCCCCTACAATGAGCAGTTCTTC
clone size: NA; J gene: TRBJ2-7; V gene: TRBV2; D gene: NA; CDR3 protein: CASSNRGEQYF; CDR3 DNA: TGTGCCAGCAGCAATCGTGGCGAGCAGTACTTC
clone size: few; J gene: TRBJ1-2; V gene: TRBV2; D gene: NA; CDR3 protein: CASSYEPYGYTF; CDR3 DNA: TGTGCCAGCAGCTACGAGCCCTATGGCTACACCTTC
clone size: NA; J gene: TRBJ2-3; V gene: TRBV20-1; D gene: TRBD2; CDR3 protein: CSARLGKGLGLDTQYF; CDR3 DNA: TGCAGTGCTAGATTAGGGAAAGGACTAGGACTAGATACGCAGTATTTT
clone size: few; J gene: TRBJ2-4; V gene: TRBV12-3/TRBV12-4; D gene: TRBD2; CDR3 protein: CASSLGGPTSGGSHIQYF; CDR3 DNA: TGTGCCAGCAGTTTAGGGGGTCCGACTAGCGGGGGTTCACACATTCAGTACTTC
clone size: few; J gene: TRBJ2-1; V gene: TRBV12-3/TRBV12-4; D gene: TRBD1; CDR3 protein: CASTTGQVNEQFF; CDR3 DNA: TGTGCCAGCACTACCGGACAGGTCAATGAGCAGTTCTTC
clone size: NA; J gene: TRBJ1-2; V gene: TRBV29-1; D gene: TRBD1; CDR3 protein: CSVKDREGYGYTF; CDR3 DNA: TGCAGCGTTAAGGACAGGGAGGGCTATGGCTACACCTTC
clone size: NA; J gene: TRBJ1-5; V gene: TRBV15; D gene: NA; CDR3 protein: CATSRGRPSNQPQHF; CDR3 DNA: TGTGCCACCAGCAGAGGTCGGCCTAGCAATCAGCCCCAGCATTTT
clone size: NA; J gene: TRBJ1-1; V gene: TRBV7-2; D gene: NA; CDR3 protein: CASSLSSGNTEAFF; CDR3 DNA: TGTGCCAGCAGCTTAAGTTCAGGGAACACTGAAGCTTTCTTT
clone size: NA; J gene: TRBJ2-2; V gene: TRBV7-2; D gene: NA; CDR3 protein: CASSPAAGITGELFF; CDR3 DNA: TGTGCCAGCAGCCCGGCGGCGGGGATAACCGGGGAGCTGTTTTTT
clone size: many; J gene: TRBJ1-5; V gene: TRBV6-2/TRBV6-3; D gene: NA; CDR3 protein: CASSYRGNQPQHF; CDR3 DNA: TGTGCCAGCAGTTACAGGGGCAATCAGCCCCAGCATTTT
clone size: NA; J gene: TRBJ1-1; V gene: TRBV29-1; D gene: TRBD1; CDR3 protein: CSVERTGLEAFF; CDR3 DNA: TGCAGCGTGGAGCGGACAGGGCTTGAAGCTTTCTTT
clone size: NA; J gene: TRBJ2-7; V gene: TRBV4-1; D gene: TRBD1; CDR3 protein: CASSRSGQGVNEQYF; CDR3 DNA: TGCGCCAGCAGCCGATCGGGACAGGGGGTAAACGAGCAGTACTTC
clone size: few; J gene: TRBJ1-4; V gene: TRBV12-3/TRBV12-4; D gene: NA; CDR3 protein: CAAGKDGSKLFF; CDR3 DNA: TGCGCCGCGGGAAAAGATGGCTCAAAACTGTTTTTT
clone size: few; J gene: TRBJ2-7; V gene: TRBV6-2/TRBV6-3; D gene: NA; CDR3 protein: CASNQFPTSKYEQYF; CDR3 DNA: TGTGCCAGCAACCAATTCCCGACTAGTAAGTACGAGCAGTACTTC
clone size: NA; J gene: TRBJ1-2; V gene: TRBV29-1; D gene: NA; CDR3 protein: CSVEPRTSNYGYTF; CDR3 DNA: TGCAGCGTGGAACCCAGGACGTCTAACTATGGCTACACCTTC
clone size: few; J gene: TRBJ2-3; V gene: TRBV20-1; D gene: NA; CDR3 protein: CSAGTSRTDTQYF; CDR3 DNA: TGCAGTGCTGGGACTTCAAGAACAGATACGCAGTATTTT
clone size: NA; J gene: TRBJ2-2; V gene: TRBV9; D gene: NA; CDR3 protein: CASSVATGLGSLQTGELFF; CDR3 DNA: TGTGCCAGCAGCGTAGCTACGGGGCTTGGTAGCCTGCAGACCGGGGAGCTGTTTTTT
clone size: NA; J gene: TRBJ1-5; V gene: TRBV9; D gene: NA; CDR3 protein: CASSVDGGASNQPQHF; CDR3 DNA: TGTGCCAGCAGCGTAGATGGGGGAGCGAGCAATCAGCCCCAGCATTTT
clone size: few; J gene: TRBJ2-2; V gene: TRBV29-1; D gene: NA; CDR3 protein: CSVERTGELFF; CDR3 DNA: TGCAGCGTTGAACGGACCGGGGAGCTGTTTTTT
clone size: NA; J gene: TRBJ1-2; V gene: TRBV12-3/TRBV12-4; D gene: NA; CDR3 protein: CASSKTGGDGYTF; CDR3 DNA: TGTGCCAGCAGTAAGACAGGAGGGGATGGCTACACCTTC
clone size: few; J gene: TRBJ2-1; V gene: TRBV27; D gene: NA; CDR3 protein: CASTLRGGINEQFF; CDR3 DNA: TGTGCCAGCACTCTCAGGGGAGGGATAAATGAGCAGTTCTTC
clone size: NA; J gene: TRBJ2-7; V gene: TRBV12-3/TRBV12-4; D gene: NA; CDR3 protein: CASSFRAGRYEQYF; CDR3 DNA: TGTGCCAGCAGTTTCCGGGCAGGGCGCTACGAGCAGTACTTC
clone size: NA; J gene: TRBJ2-1; V gene: TRBV9; D gene: TRBD2; CDR3 protein: CASSVDGTSGRAYNEQFF; CDR3 DNA: TGTGCCAGCAGCGTGGACGGGACTAGCGGGAGGGCATACAATGAGCAGTTCTTC
clone size: once; J gene: TRBJ2-3; V gene: TRBV7-2; D gene: NA; CDR3 protein: CASSSASGDKDTQYF; CDR3 DNA: TGTGCCAGCAGCTCCGCATCGGGAGATAAAGATACGCAGTATTTT
clone size: NA; J gene: TRBJ2-5; V gene: TRBV3-1; D gene: TRBD1; CDR3 protein: CASSPAGTGETQYF; CDR3 DNA: TGTGCCAGCAGTCCGGCGGGGACAGGGGAGACCCAGTACTTC
clone size: few; J gene: TRBJ2-7; V gene: TRBV11-1; D gene: TRBD1; CDR3 protein: CASSFWTGAEQYF; CDR3 DNA: TGTGCCAGCAGCTTCTGGACAGGGGCCGAGCAGTACTTC
clone size: NA; J gene: TRBJ2-5; V gene: TRBV28; D gene: NA; CDR3 protein: CASHTVQETQYF; CDR3 DNA: TGTGCCAGTCACACCGTCCAAGAGACCCAGTACTTC